The clone carrying this T cell receptor beta chain was seen more than once but under ten times. The antigen remains unidentified. This sample was taken from a study of T cells after yellow fever vaccination. General study points: A small share of clonotypes appeared in both CD4 and CD8 compartments. Abundant contaminating clonotypes from the bulk population could appear in FACS-sorted repertoires.

V lost 0 bases, J lost 4 bases, and 15 bases lay in between. CDR1 is MNHNY, CDR2 SVGAGI, per germline (reference sequence). The CDR3 has 16 amino acids. A single record per CDR3 protein comes from TCRdb applying MiXCR to the 5' RACE reads. The sample contains approximately 330,000 distinct CDR3 sequences, roughly 4.3% of which appear only once. The sequences come from PBMCs, collected 5 days after the yellow fever booster vaccination. V gene TRBV6-6 combines with J gene TRBJ1-1; a possible D gene is TRBD1 (6 bases). The TCR originated in a man between 18 and 29 years old who received the YFV17D yellow fever vaccine. The CDR3 coding sequence is TGTGCCAGCAGTTACTCGATACAGGGTGGAATCACTGAAGCTTTCTTT. Encoded protein: CASSYSIQGGITEAFF.